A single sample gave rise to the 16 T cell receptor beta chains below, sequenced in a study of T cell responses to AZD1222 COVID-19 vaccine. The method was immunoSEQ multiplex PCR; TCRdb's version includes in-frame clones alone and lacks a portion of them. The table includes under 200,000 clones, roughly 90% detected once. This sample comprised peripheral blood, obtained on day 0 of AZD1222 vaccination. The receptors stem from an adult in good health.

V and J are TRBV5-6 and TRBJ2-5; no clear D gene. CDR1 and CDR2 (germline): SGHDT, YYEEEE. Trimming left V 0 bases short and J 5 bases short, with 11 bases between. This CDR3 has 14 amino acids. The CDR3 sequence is CASSLGTRYETQYF. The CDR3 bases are TGTGCCAGCAGCTTGGGGACCCGATATGAGACCCAGTACTTC.

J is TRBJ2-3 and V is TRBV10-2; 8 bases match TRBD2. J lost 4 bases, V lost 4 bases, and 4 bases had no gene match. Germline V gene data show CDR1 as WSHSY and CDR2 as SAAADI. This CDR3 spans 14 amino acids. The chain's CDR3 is CASSAAGLADTQYF. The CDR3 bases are TGCGCCAGCAGTGCCGCGGGACTAGCAGATACGCAGTATTTT.

The CDR3 loop is CASSLEAAGLAFF. The CDR3 coding sequence is TGTGCCAGCAGCTTGGAAGCTGCAGGCTTAGCTTTCTTT. The chain uses TRBV5-4 and TRBJ1-1; no clear D. Germline-derived CDR1 and CDR2 are SGHNT and YYREEE (reference sequence). The CDR3 loop spans 13 amino acids. The V end was cut by 0 bases, the J end by 10 bases, with 13 bases between. Together with reference TRBV5-4 and TRBJ1-1, the CDR3 gives the full variable domain: ETGVTQSPTHLIKTRGQQVTLRCSSQSGHNTVSWYQQALGQGPQFIFQYYREEENGRGNFPPRFSGLQFPNYSSELNVNALELDDSALYLCASSLEAAGLAFFGQGTRLTVV.

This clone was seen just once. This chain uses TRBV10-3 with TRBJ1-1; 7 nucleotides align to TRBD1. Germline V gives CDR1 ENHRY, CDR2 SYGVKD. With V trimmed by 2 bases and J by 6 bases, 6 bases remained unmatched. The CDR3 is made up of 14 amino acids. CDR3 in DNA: TGTGCCATCAGTGAGCAGGGGGTGAGCGCTGAAGCTTTCTTT. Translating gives CAISEQGVSAEAFF.

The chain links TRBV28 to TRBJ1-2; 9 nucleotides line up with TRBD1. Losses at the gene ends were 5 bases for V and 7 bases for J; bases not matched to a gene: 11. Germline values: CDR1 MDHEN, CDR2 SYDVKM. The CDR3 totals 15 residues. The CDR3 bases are TGTGCCAGCAGTAATACCGGGACAGGGAGTCGTGGCTACACCTTC. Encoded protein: CASSNTGTGSRGYTF.

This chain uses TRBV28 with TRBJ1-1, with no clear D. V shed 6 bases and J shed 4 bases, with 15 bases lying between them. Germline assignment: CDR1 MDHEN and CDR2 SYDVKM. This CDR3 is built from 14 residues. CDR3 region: CASRPGQLATEAFF. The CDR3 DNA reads TGTGCCAGCAGACCCGGGCAGCTTGCCACTGAAGCTTTCTTT.

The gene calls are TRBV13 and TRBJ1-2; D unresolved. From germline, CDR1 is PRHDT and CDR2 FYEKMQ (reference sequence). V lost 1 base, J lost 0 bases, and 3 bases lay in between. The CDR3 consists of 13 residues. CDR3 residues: CASSLAANYGYTF. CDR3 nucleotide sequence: TGTGCCAGCAGCTTAGCGGCTAACTATGGCTACACCTTC. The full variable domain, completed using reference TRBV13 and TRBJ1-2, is AAGVIQSPRHLIKEKRETATLKCYPIPRHDTVYWYQQGPGQDPQFLISFYEKMQSDKGSIPDRFSAQQFSDYHSELNMSSLELGDSALYFCASSLAANYGYTFGSGTRLTVV.

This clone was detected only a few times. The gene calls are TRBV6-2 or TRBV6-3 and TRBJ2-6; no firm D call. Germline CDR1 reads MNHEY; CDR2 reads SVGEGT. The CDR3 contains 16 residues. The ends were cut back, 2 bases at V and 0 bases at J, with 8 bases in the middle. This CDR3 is CASSYMRPSGANVLTF. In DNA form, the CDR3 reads TGTGCCAGCAGTTACATGAGGCCCTCTGGGGCCAACGTCCTGACTTTC.

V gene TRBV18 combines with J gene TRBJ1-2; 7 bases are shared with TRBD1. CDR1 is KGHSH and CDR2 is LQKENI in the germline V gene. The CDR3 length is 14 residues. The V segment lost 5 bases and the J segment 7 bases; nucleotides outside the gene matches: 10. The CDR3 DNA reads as TGTGCCAGCTCAACCTACACAGGGGATTCTGGCTACACCTTC. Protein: CASSTYTGDSGYTF.

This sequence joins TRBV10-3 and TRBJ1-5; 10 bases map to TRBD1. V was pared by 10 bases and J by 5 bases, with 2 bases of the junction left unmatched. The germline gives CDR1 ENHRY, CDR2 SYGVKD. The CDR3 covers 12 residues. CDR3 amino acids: CATDRGDQPQHF. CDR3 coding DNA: TGTGCCACGGACAGGGGGGATCAGCCCCAGCATTTT.

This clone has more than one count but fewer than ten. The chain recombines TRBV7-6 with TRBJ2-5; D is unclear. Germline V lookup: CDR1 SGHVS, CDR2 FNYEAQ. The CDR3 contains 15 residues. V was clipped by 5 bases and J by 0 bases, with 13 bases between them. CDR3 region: CASSRRAGYQETQYF. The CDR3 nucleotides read TGTGCCAGCAGCCGCCGGGCAGGTTACCAAGAGACCCAGTACTTC.

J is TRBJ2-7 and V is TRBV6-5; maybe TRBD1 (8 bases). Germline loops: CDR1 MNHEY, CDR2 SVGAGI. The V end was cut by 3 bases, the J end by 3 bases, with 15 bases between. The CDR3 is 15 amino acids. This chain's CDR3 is CASSYEQGGDYEQYF. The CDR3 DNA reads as TGTGCCAGCAGTTATGAACAGGGGGGGGACTACGAGCAGTACTTC.

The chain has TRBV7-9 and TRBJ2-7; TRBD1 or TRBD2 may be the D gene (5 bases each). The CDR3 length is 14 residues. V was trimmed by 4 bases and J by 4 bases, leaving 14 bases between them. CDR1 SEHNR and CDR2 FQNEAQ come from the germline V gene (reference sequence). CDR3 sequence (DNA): TGTGCCAGCAGCTGGGGGAAGGACACTTACGAGCAGTACTTC. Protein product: CASSWGKDTYEQYF.

This CDR3 reads CASSWAPETAAFSYNEQFF. Here the CDR3 DNA reads TGTGCCAGCAGCTGGGCCCCCGAGACAGCGGCGTTCTCCTACAATGAGCAGTTCTTC. The chain carries TRBV5-8 and TRBJ2-1, with D possibly being TRBD1 or TRBD2 (5 bases each). Germline assignment: CDR1 SGHTS and CDR2 YDEGEE. The CDR3 loop spans 19 amino acids. V lost 3 bases, J lost 0 bases, and 22 bases lay in between. Full variable domain (remainder filled in from reference TRBV5-8 and TRBJ2-1): EAGVTQSPTHLIKTRGQQATLRCSPISGHTSVYWYQQALGLGLQFLLWYDEGEERNRGNFPPRFSGRQFPNYSSELNVNALELEDSALYLCASSWAPETAAFSYNEQFFGPGTRLTVL.

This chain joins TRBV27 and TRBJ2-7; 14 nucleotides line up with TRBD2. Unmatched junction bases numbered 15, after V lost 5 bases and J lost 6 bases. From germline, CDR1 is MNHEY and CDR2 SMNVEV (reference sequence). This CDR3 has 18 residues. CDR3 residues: CASSAGWAGLAGGPEQYF. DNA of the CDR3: TGTGCCAGCAGTGCGGGGTGGGCAGGACTAGCGGGAGGTCCCGAGCAGTACTTC.

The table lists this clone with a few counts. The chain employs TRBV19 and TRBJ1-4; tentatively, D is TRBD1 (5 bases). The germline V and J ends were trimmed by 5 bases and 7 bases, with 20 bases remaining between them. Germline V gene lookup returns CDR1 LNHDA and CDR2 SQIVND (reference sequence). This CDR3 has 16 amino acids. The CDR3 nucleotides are TGTGCCAGTAGTTCCGCCGAGGCAGGGTCAGGTGAAAAACTGTTTTTT. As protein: CASSSAEAGSGEKLFF.